These 25 T cell receptor beta chains were sequenced from one sample in a study of spatial heterogeneity in lung cancer (dated by TCRdb to the late 2010s). Summary of the overall study and its limitations: A correlation was observed between the number of expanded intratumoral alpha and beta TCRs and the tumor nonsynonymous mutation count.

Their antigens remain unidentified. The meaning of the sample's time point label: sample taken at primary tumor resection. Library method: 5' RACE. These reads were obtained on a NextSeq 500. TCRdb redid the processing of the public reads, applying fastp at Q25 and MiXCR, and retained in-frame beta chains. Identical CDR3 protein sequences are pooled into one entry, listed with their most common genes and DNA. Recorded for this sample are roughly 19,000 distinct CDR3 sequences; 5.5% to 6.5% of them occurred a single time. About a tenth of the sample lies in the top ten. Source: lung tumor tissue, taken at surgery. These receptors all come from a female donor with early-stage non-small cell lung cancer.

A note on this clonotype: This beta chain slipped into a library made for alpha chains as a stray read, so its size is not meaningful. CDR3 DNA sequence: TGCGCCAGCAGTGAGTCGAAGTCTAGCGGGAGAAATGAGCAGTTCTTC. Its translation: CASSESKSSGRNEQFF. The chain is built from TRBV10-1 and TRBJ2-1, with 10 bases aligning to TRBD2. CDR3 size: 16 residues. V lost 0 bases, J lost 7 bases, and 6 bases stayed unmatched. Germline V gives CDR1 WNHNN, CDR2 SYGVQD (reference sequence).

This clonotype has ten or more counts. This beta chain turned up in a library designed for alpha chains; as an off-target read, its abundance says little. The genes are TRBV6-5 and TRBJ2-3; 7 bases fit TRBD1. The CDR3 runs 19 residues. J gave up 7 bases and V 2 bases, and 21 bases lay outside the gene matches. Germline V gene sequence: CDR1 MNHEY, CDR2 SVGAGI. The CDR3 sequence: CASSYQPPVEGALRNTQYF. DNA for the CDR3: TGTGCCAGCAGTTACCAACCCCCCGTTGAGGGGGCTTTGCGGAATACGCAGTATTTT.

Ten or more counts support this clonotype. Since the library was made to target alpha chains, this beta chain is a stray read and its abundance is not meaningful. The CDR3 spells CASSLRGLAGEGEQFF. The CDR3 nucleotides read TGTGCCAGCAGTTTAAGGGGTCTAGCGGGAGAGGGTGAGCAGTTCTTC. V is TRBV27 and J is TRBJ2-1, with 10 bases aligning to TRBD2. CDR1 and CDR2 (germline): MNHEY, SMNVEV (reference sequence). The CDR3 is 16 residues long. V trimming: 2 bases; J trimming: 9 bases; junction bases outside the gene matches: 10.

Judged by abundance, this clonotype is medium-sized. This beta chain is an unintended read in a library built for alpha chains; its size means little. The chain has TRBV2 and TRBJ1-5; 10 bases are shared with TRBD1. CDR1 SNHLY and CDR2 FYNNEI come from the germline V gene. The CDR3 length is 14 residues. V was pared by 6 bases and J by 4 bases, with 3 bases of the junction left unmatched. The CDR3 nucleotides read TGTGCCAGCAGCGGACAGGGGGGAAATCAGCCCCAGCATTTT. Residues: CASSGQGGNQPQHF. The full variable domain, with the rest looked up from reference TRBV2 and TRBJ1-5, is EPEVTQTPSHQVTQMGQEVILRCVPISNHLYFYWYRQILGQKVEFLVSFYNNEISEKSEIFDDQFSVERPDGSNFTLKIRSTKLEDSAMYFCASSGQGGNQPQHFGDGTRLSIL.

This clonotype has ten or more counts. Since it is a stray read in a library aimed at alpha chains, this beta chain has a size that is not meaningful. CDR3 sequence: CASSQRSLAGTGELFF. The CDR3 bases are TGCGCCAGCAGCCAAAGAAGTCTAGCGGGCACCGGGGAGCTGTTTTTT. This chain joins TRBV4-1 and TRBJ2-2, with 8 bases identical to TRBD2. The CDR3 has 16 amino acids. The V gene's germline CDR1 is MGHRA and CDR2 YSYEKL. After removal of 2 bases from V and 4 bases from J, the junction contained 6 bases not matched to a gene.

A remark on this clonotype: This beta chain slipped into a library made for alpha chains as a stray read, so its size is not meaningful. The J gene is TRBJ2-2, the V gene TRBV9; D call uncertain. The CDR3 is made up of 15 amino acids. V lost 2 bases, J lost 1 base, and 9 bases lay in between. Germline V lookup: CDR1 SGDLS, CDR2 YYNGEE. This CDR3 reads CASSVVGENTGELFF. In nucleotides, the CDR3 is TGTGCCAGCAGCGTTGTAGGAGAGAACACCGGGGAGCTGTTTTTT.

Notes on this clonotype: Since it is a stray read in a library aimed at alpha chains, this beta chain has a size that is not meaningful. The chain couples TRBV6-1 to TRBJ2-5; 13 bases align to TRBD2. Per the germline V gene, CDR1 is MNHNS and CDR2 is SASEGT. The length of the CDR3 is 18 residues. V trimming: 6 bases; J trimming: 2 bases; junction bases outside the gene matches: 12. The DNA of the CDR3 is TGTGCCAGCAGGCCCGGGACTAGCGGGATCGAAGGGCAAGAGACCCAGTACTTC. It is translated as CASRPGTSGIEGQETQYF.

This clonotype was observed many times. Being off target in a library aimed at alpha chains, this beta chain has a size of little meaning. The rearrangement links TRBV3-1 to TRBJ2-1, with TRBD2 identical over 11 bases. From germline, CDR1 is LGHDT and CDR2 YNNKEL (reference sequence). The ends lost 3 bases at V and 6 bases at J; junction bases unmatched: 16. The CDR3 is 19 amino acids. CDR3 in amino acids: CASSHPRGRLAGRGNEQFF. The DNA for the CDR3 is TGTGCCAGCAGCCATCCCCGGGGGCGACTAGCGGGAAGGGGCAATGAGCAGTTCTTC.

This clonotype was picked up many times. This beta chain is off target for a library built for alpha chains, so its abundance means little. The rearrangement links TRBV6-1 to TRBJ2-5, with a weak D call TRBD2 (5 bases). The CDR3 has 13 residues. V was cut by 0 bases and J by 5 bases, with 7 bases left in between. Germline CDR1 MNHNS, CDR2 SASEGT. As DNA, the CDR3 is TGTGCCAGCAGTGAAGCGGGAGTGGAGACCCAGTACTTC. It encodes CASSEAGVETQYF.

This clonotype has ten or more counts. The size of this beta chain means little, since it is a stray read in a library made for alpha chains. The chain combines TRBV12-3 or TRBV12-4 with TRBJ2-7; D may be TRBD1 (5 bases). Trimming removed 1 base at V and 6 bases at J, with 10 bases between. CDR3 size: 13 residues. The chain's CDR3 is CASSLEQAGEQYF. The CDR3 DNA reads as TGTGCCAGCAGTTTAGAACAGGCAGGCGAGCAGTACTTC.

This clonotype appeared many times. This beta chain turned up in a library designed for alpha chains; as an off-target read, its abundance says little. The chain recombines TRBV5-1 with TRBJ1-4; D gene ambiguous. CDR1 is SGHRS, CDR2 YFSETQ, per germline. With 0 bases removed from V and 10 bases from J, the gap between germline ends came to 13 bases. The CDR3 totals 14 residues. The CDR3 DNA reads as TGCGCCAGCAGCTTGGAGGGAGCGTTTGGAAAACTGTTTTTT. Protein sequence: CASSLEGAFGKLFF.

Remarks on this clonotype: This beta chain lies outside the target of a library built for alpha chains; its clone size means little. V is TRBV27 and J is TRBJ1-1; no clear D gene. The CDR3 consists of 13 residues. Germline-derived CDR1 and CDR2 are MNHEY and SMNVEV (reference sequence). V lost 6 bases and J lost 1, with 9 bases in between. CDR3 in amino acids: CASRRTGNTEAFF. DNA of the CDR3: TGTGCCAGCAGAAGAACGGGGAACACTGAAGCTTTCTTT.

This clonotype occurred many times. The library was prepared for alpha chains; this beta chain is a stray read, so its frequency means little. J is TRBJ2-1 and V is TRBV29-1; 11 nucleotides agree with TRBD2. The CDR3 has 14 residues. The germline V gene encodes CDR1 SQVTM and CDR2 ANQGSEA. The V segment lost 4 bases and the J segment 10 bases; nucleotides outside the gene matches: 9. The chain's CDR3 is CSVAGLAGLGEQFF. Written as DNA, the CDR3 is TGCAGCGTTGCAGGACTAGCGGGCCTTGGGGAGCAGTTCTTC.

With respect to this clonotype: A library prepared for alpha chains yielded this beta chain as an off-target read; its size is of little meaning. J is TRBJ2-7 and V is TRBV5-1, with TRBD1 matching 9 bases. This CDR3 contains 14 residues. J was trimmed by 6 bases and V by 4 bases; bases with no gene match: 8. CDR1 SGHRS and CDR2 YFSETQ come from the germline V gene. The CDR3, as DNA: TGCGCCAGCAGCACCGGGACAGGGACTGGCGAGCAGTACTTC. It translates to CASSTGTGTGEQYF. Full variable domain (rest looked up from reference TRBV5-1 and TRBJ2-7): KAGVTQTPRYLIKTRGQQVTLSCSPISGHRSVSWYQQTPGQGLQFLFEYFSETQRNKGNFPGRFSGRQFSNSRSEMNVSTLELGDSALYLCASSTGTGTGEQYFGPGTRLTVT.

The table lists this clonotype with a few counts. This beta chain represents an off-target read in a library built for alpha chains; its size is of limited meaning. The chain carries TRBV10-3 and TRBJ2-1; 10 positions agree with TRBD2. The ends lost 8 bases at V and 1 base at J; junction bases unmatched: 11. The CDR3 has 17 residues. The germline V gene encodes CDR1 ENHRY and CDR2 SYGVKD. The CDR3 region is CAIAGSAAGGSYNEQFF. CDR3 bases: TGTGCCATCGCCGGATCGGCAGCGGGAGGGTCCTACAATGAGCAGTTCTTC.

Many counts were recorded for this clonotype. The size of this beta chain means little, since it is a stray read in a library made for alpha chains. CDR3 protein: CASSFGTGSGYTF. In nucleotides, the CDR3 is TGCGCCAGCAGCTTCGGGACAGGGAGTGGCTACACCTTC. The chain carries TRBV5-1 and TRBJ1-2, with 9 bases lining up with TRBD1. The germline CDR1 and CDR2 sequences are SGHRS and YFSETQ. With 2 bases clipped from V and 7 bases from J, the junction kept 3 bases outside the gene matches. The CDR3 runs to 13 residues.

This clonotype was observed at least ten times. For a library built for alpha chains, this beta chain is a stray read; little rests on its size. The CDR3 DNA reads TGCAGCGTTGAGGGAAGATACAATGAGCAGTTCTTC. Translated: CSVEGRYNEQFF. V gene TRBV29-1 combines with J gene TRBJ2-1; D uncertain. The germline V gene encodes CDR1 SQVTM and CDR2 ANQGSEA. This CDR3 comprises 12 residues. Trimming pared 3 bases from V and 4 bases from J, leaving 7 bases between.

This clonotype was counted ten times or more. A library prepared for alpha chains yielded this beta chain as an off-target read; its size is of little meaning. The rearrangement joins TRBV14 to TRBJ2-7, with D uncertain. Germline CDR1 SGHDN, CDR2 FVKESK. This CDR3 region has 12 residues. V gave up 4 bases and J gave up 3 bases, with 7 bases separating them. For the CDR3, the DNA is TGTGCCAGCAGCCTGAATCGCTACGAGCAGTACTTC. This codes for CASSLNRYEQYF.

This clonotype was counted at least ten times. Little can be read into the size of this beta chain, an off-target read in a library designed for alpha chains. The rearrangement joins TRBV27 to TRBJ2-5, with TRBD1 matching over 8 bases. From germline, CDR1 is MNHEY and CDR2 SMNVEV (reference sequence). Germline trimming cut 3 bases from V and 5 bases from J; bases unmatched to any gene: 2. This CDR3 contains 13 residues. The CDR3, as DNA: TGTGCCAGCAGTTTGACAGGGGAGGAGACCCAGTACTTC. It encodes CASSLTGEETQYF.

This clonotype was recorded many times. The library was built for alpha chains, so this beta chain is an off-target read and its size means little. The chain couples TRBV7-3 to TRBJ2-2, with TRBD2 matching 9 bases. The CDR3 consists of 17 residues. Per the germline V gene, CDR1 is SGHTA and CDR2 is FQGTGA. V trimming: 2 bases; J trimming: 0 bases; junction bases outside the gene matches: 4. The CDR3 reads CASSLLAGQSNTGELFF. Written as DNA, the CDR3 is TGTGCCAGCAGCTTACTAGCGGGACAATCGAACACCGGGGAGCTGTTTTTT.

There are many counts of this clonotype. With the library built for alpha chains, this beta chain is off target and its frequency is not meaningful. The chain links TRBV5-6 to TRBJ2-5; no firm D call. This CDR3 region has 13 residues. Germline CDR1 SGHDT, CDR2 YYEEEE. V lost 4 bases to trimming and J lost 5 bases, with 12 bases between them. In DNA, the CDR3 is TGTGCCAGCAGCCGAGAACGTCGGGAGACCCAGTACTTC. It yields the protein CASSRERRETQYF.

This clonotype was seen ten or more times. This beta chain is an unintended read in a library built for alpha chains; its size means little. The chain uses TRBV7-3 and TRBJ2-6; D gene unclear. The ends were cut back, 4 bases at V and 2 bases at J, with 6 bases in the middle. There are 14 residues in the CDR3. The germline CDR1 and CDR2 sequences are SGHTA and FQGTGA. CDR3 DNA sequence: TGTGCCAGCAGCTCCGCTACTGGGGCCAACGTCCTGACTTTC. Its protein product is CASSSATGANVLTF. The whole variable domain, remainder taken from reference TRBV7-3 and TRBJ2-6, is GAGVSQTPSNKVTEKGKYVELRCDPISGHTALYWYRQSLGQGPEFLIYFQGTGAADDSGLPNDRFFAVRPEGSVSTLKIQRTERGDSAVYLCASSSATGANVLTFGAGSRLTVL.

This clonotype is labeled medium-sized. This beta chain is an unintended read in a library built for alpha chains; its size means little. J is TRBJ1-5 and V is TRBV28; 12 bases agree with TRBD1. The CDR3 is made up of 16 amino acids. V lost 8 bases to trimming and J lost 2 bases; unmatched junction nucleotides: 7. Germline V CDR1 and CDR2: MDHEN, SYDVKM. The CDR3 DNA reads as TGTGCCAGCGGGGAGGGACAGGGGGCAGGCAATCAGCCCCAGCATTTT. Translated, it gives CASGEGQGAGNQPQHF.

This clonotype has a handful of counts. As an off-target read in a library built for alpha chains, this beta chain has a frequency of little significance. The genes are TRBV20-1 and TRBJ1-1; D is undetermined. The CDR3 length is 15 residues. Germline V gene lookup returns CDR1 DFQATT and CDR2 SNEGSKA (reference sequence). V lost 2 bases and J lost 0, with 13 bases in between. The CDR3 sequence is CSARPPDSLNTEAFF. The CDR3 DNA is TGCAGTGCTAGACCGCCGGACTCCCTGAACACTGAAGCTTTCTTT.

This clonotype was observed many times. This beta chain is an unintended read in a library built for alpha chains; its size means little. J is TRBJ1-1 and V is TRBV12-3 or TRBV12-4, with unresolved D. Trimming took off 8 bases at V and 0 bases at J, with 10 bases between the two ends. This CDR3 region has 13 residues. CDR3 bases: TGTGCCAGCCGCCTCCGGATGAACACTGAAGCTTTCTTT. Translation: CASRLRMNTEAFF.